The 9 T cell receptor beta chains given below trace back to one sample, sequenced in a study of T cell responses to AZD1222 COVID-19 vaccine. TCRdb's table, derived via immunoSEQ multiplex PCR, lists solely in-frame clones and lacks some. This repertoire shows tens of thousands of clones, about nine tenths found once; its top ten account for roughly 5.2%. Here the sequenced sample was peripheral blood, taken 28 days after the second AZD1222 dose. The origin of the receptors is an adult who received the AZD1222 COVID-19 vaccine.

The sample holds one count of this clone. The V call is TRBV5-1, the J call TRBJ1-2; 9 bases match TRBD1. This CDR3 contains 16 residues. Per the germline V gene, CDR1 is SGHRS and CDR2 is YFSETQ. With V trimmed by 4 bases and J by 7 bases, 14 bases remained unmatched. The CDR3 sequence: CASSPAGTGSSPGYTF. CDR3 DNA: TGCGCCAGCAGCCCAGCCGGGACAGGGTCCAGTCCTGGCTACACCTTC.

V and J are TRBV18 and TRBJ2-5; a possible D gene is TRBD1 (5 bases). The V and J ends lost 2 bases and 9 bases respectively, with 13 bases between them. This CDR3 region has 13 residues. Germline CDR1 reads KGHSH; CDR2 reads LQKENI. The CDR3 spells CASSPMSIGAQYF. For the CDR3, the DNA is TGTGCCAGCTCACCAATGAGTATAGGGGCCCAGTACTTC. Drawing the rest from reference TRBV18 and TRBJ2-5, the complete variable domain is NAGVMQNPRHLVRRRGQEARLRCSPMKGHSHVYWYRQLPEEGLKFMVYLQKENIIDESGMPKERFSAEFPKEGPSILRIQQVVRGDSAAYFCASSPMSIGAQYFGPGTRLLVL.

V and J are TRBV5-4 and TRBJ1-2; 8 bases are a match to TRBD1. This CDR3 spans 14 amino acids. After removal of 4 bases from V and 2 bases from J, the junction contained 4 bases not matched to a gene. The germline V gene has CDR1 SGHNT and CDR2 YYREEE (reference sequence). For the CDR3, the DNA is TGTGCCAGCAGCCTTTGGACAGGGAACTATGGCTACACCTTC. It encodes CASSLWTGNYGYTF. Full variable domain (outside the CDR3, taken from reference TRBV5-4 and TRBJ1-2): ETGVTQSPTHLIKTRGQQVTLRCSSQSGHNTVSWYQQALGQGPQFIFQYYREEENGRGNFPPRFSGLQFPNYSSELNVNALELDDSALYLCASSLWTGNYGYTFGSGTRLTVV.

The chain couples TRBV9 to TRBJ1-2; a weak D match, TRBD1 (6 bases). Germline V gene sequence: CDR1 SGDLS, CDR2 YYNGEE. V was clipped by 8 bases and J by 2 bases, with 13 bases between them. This CDR3 region has 13 residues. The CDR3 reads CASSRGQNYGYTF. The CDR3 bases are TGTGCCAGTTCCCGCGGACAGAACTATGGCTACACCTTC.

The CDR3 spells CATSIISGGIDTQYF. The CDR3 nucleotides are TGTGCCACCAGCATCATTAGCGGGGGAATAGATACGCAGTATTTT. V gene TRBV15 combines with J gene TRBJ2-3, with TRBD2 matching 9 bases. Germline V gene data show CDR1 as LNHNV and CDR2 as YYDKDF (reference sequence). V dropped 4 bases and J dropped 5; count of bases not matched to a gene: 7. CDR3 size: 15 residues.

This chain links TRBV6-5 with TRBJ1-5, with 8 bases matching TRBD1. Losses at the gene ends were 6 bases for V and 4 bases for J; bases not matched to a gene: 8. Germline lookup yields CDR1 MNHEY and CDR2 SVGAGI. The CDR3 consists of 15 residues. This CDR3 is CASSHGTGRNQPQHF. The CDR3, as DNA: TGTGCCAGCAGCCACGGGACAGGTCGAAATCAGCCCCAGCATTTT.

The genes are TRBV27 and TRBJ2-1, with TRBD2 identical over 13 bases. Losses at the gene ends were 5 bases for V and 9 bases for J; bases not matched to a gene: 10. The CDR3 length is 16 residues. CDR1 and CDR2 from the germline V gene are MNHEY and SMNVEV (reference sequence). CDR3 coding DNA: TGTGCCAGCAGTGTCCTAACTAGCGGGGGGGCCGTTGAGCAGTTCTTC. It encodes CASSVLTSGGAVEQFF.

The chain carries TRBV28 and TRBJ2-4; D gene unclear. The CDR3 has 14 amino acids. Trimming cost V 2 bases and J 0 bases, with 5 bases left between them. CDR1 MDHEN and CDR2 SYDVKM come from the germline V gene. This chain's CDR3 is CASSLLLAKNIQYF. As DNA, the CDR3 is TGTGCCAGCAGTTTACTTCTAGCCAAAAACATTCAGTACTTC.

V is TRBV5-1 and J is TRBJ1-2; D is possibly TRBD1 (6 bases). Trimming cost V 3 bases and J 2 bases, with 20 bases left between them. This CDR3 comprises 17 residues. Looked up from germline, CDR1 is SGHRS and CDR2 is YFSETQ. CDR3 in DNA: TGCGCCAGCAGCTCGGAGGGGTGGGGGGCCAAGAACTATGGCTACACCTTC. Protein sequence: CASSSEGWGAKNYGYTF.